One sample yielded the 26 T cell receptor beta chains listed below, sequenced in a study of T cells after yellow fever vaccination. One entry per CDR3 protein, called by TCRdb with MiXCR from the 5' RACE reads. This sample has fewer than 650,000 distinct CDR3 sequences, with about a fifth found just once. Specimen: PBMCs, collected more than 20 days after the first yellow fever vaccination. These TCRs come from a man aged 18 to 30 who received the YFV17D yellow fever vaccine.

The V call is TRBV7-2, the J call TRBJ1-1; a weak D match, TRBD1 (6 bases). Looked up from germline, CDR1 is SGHTA and CDR2 is FQGNSA. The CDR3 has 15 amino acids. V lost 5 bases, J lost 13 bases, and 26 bases lay in between. CDR3: CASSTQGGGGGGSFF. CDR3 sequence (DNA): TGTGCCAGCAGCACCCAAGGAGGGGGGGGCGGGGGAAGTTTCTTT. The whole variable domain, remainder taken from reference TRBV7-2 and TRBJ1-1, is GAGVSQSPSNKVTEKGKDVELRCDPISGHTALYWYRQSLGQGLEFLIYFQGNSAPDKSGLPSDRFSAERTGGSVSTLTIQRTQQEDSAVYLCASSTQGGGGGGSFFGQGTRLTVV.

This clonotype was counted at least ten times. This rearrangement joins TRBV20-1 to TRBJ2-3; TRBD2 agrees at 8 bases. This CDR3 region has 11 residues. Germline CDR1 DFQATT, CDR2 SNEGSKA (reference sequence). The CDR3: CRRGGADTQYF. The CDR3 DNA sequence: TGCAGACGGGGGGGCGCAGATACGCAGTATTTT.

Ten or more counts support this clonotype. The V gene is TRBV9, the J gene TRBJ2-6, with no clear D. The germline CDR1 and CDR2 sequences are SGDLS and YYNGEE. The CDR3 spans 13 residues. With 2 bases removed from V and 1 base from J, the gap between germline ends came to 1 base. The CDR3: CASSVSGANVLTF. The CDR3 coding sequence is TGTGCCAGCAGCGTTTCTGGGGCCAACGTCCTGACTTTC. The entire variable domain, with the rest obtained from reference TRBV9 and TRBJ2-6, is as follows: DSGVTQTPKHLITATGQRVTLRCSPRSGDLSVYWYQQSLDQGLQFLIQYYNGEERAKGNILERFSAQQFPDLHSELNLSSLELGDSALYFCASSVSGANVLTFGAGSRLTVL.

This clonotype occurred a few times. This rearrangement joins TRBV12-3 or TRBV12-4 to TRBJ1-1; unclear D gene. CDR3 length equals 11 residues. V was cut by 3 bases and J by 6 bases, with 5 bases left in between. The CDR3 reads CASSFRAEAFF. The CDR3 DNA reads as TGTGCCAGCAGTTTTCGTGCTGAAGCTTTCTTT.

This chain connects TRBV12-3 or TRBV12-4 to TRBJ1-4; 7 nucleotides line up with TRBD1. V trimming: 6 bases; J trimming: 3 bases; junction bases outside the gene matches: 10. The CDR3 loop spans 16 amino acids. This CDR3 is CASSRGQSTANEKLFF. The CDR3 region has the DNA TGTGCCAGCAGCCGGGGACAGTCCACGGCTAATGAAAAACTGTTTTTT.

The chain uses TRBV10-3 and TRBJ2-2; perhaps TRBD1 as D (5 bases). The CDR3 spans 12 residues. The germline V gene encodes CDR1 ENHRY and CDR2 SYGVKD. Trimming took 9 bases from V and 5 from J, leaving 10 bases between them. This CDR3 reads CAIGSGTGELFF. In DNA, the CDR3 is TGTGCCATTGGGTCAGGGACCGGGGAGCTGTTTTTT.

J is TRBJ2-1 and V is TRBV12-3 or TRBV12-4, with D perhaps matching TRBD1 or TRBD2 (5 bases each). The CDR3 loop spans 15 amino acids. V was cut by 7 bases and J by 6 bases, with 19 bases left in between. In DNA form, the CDR3 reads TGTGCCAGCACCCTTGAGGGGCCCAGCGGCAATGAGCAGTTCTTC. Translating it yields CASTLEGPSGNEQFF.

This clonotype showed up just a few times. The chain uses TRBV6-2 or TRBV6-3 and TRBJ2-1; D gene uncertain. V lost 2 bases, J lost 4 bases, and 12 bases lay in between. The length of the CDR3 is 15 residues. Germline assignment: CDR1 MNHEY and CDR2 SVGEGT. The CDR3 region is CASSYLPKVYNEQFF. Here the CDR3 DNA reads TGTGCCAGCAGTTACCTTCCGAAAGTTTACAATGAGCAGTTCTTC.

V gene TRBV20-1 combines with J gene TRBJ2-3; TRBD2 matches at 7 bases. V was clipped by 7 bases and J by 3 bases; unmatched bases: 7. This CDR3 has 13 residues. Per germline, CDR1 DFQATT and CDR2 SNEGSKA (reference sequence). The CDR3 nucleotides are TGCAGTGGCGGCGGGGGAGGAACAGATACGCAGTATTTT. Protein sequence: CSGGGGGTDTQYF.

Points on this clonotype: Lacking the conserved final phenylalanine or tryptophan, this CDR3 likely reflects a read error. The chain employs TRBV5-1 and TRBJ2-2, with a possible D match to TRBD2 (5 bases). CDR1 and CDR2 from the germline V gene are SGHRS and YFSETQ. The CDR3 sequence is 14 residues long. Trimming pared 4 bases from V and 8 bases from J, leaving 15 bases between. The CDR3 region has the DNA TGCGCCAGCAGCCCCGGGATGCTCTGTGGGGAGCTGTTTTGT. It codes for CASSPGMLCGELFC.

V and J are TRBV10-3 and TRBJ1-6, with a tentative D call TRBD1 (6 bases). The CDR3 has 15 amino acids. V lost 5 bases to trimming and J lost 7 bases, with 15 bases between them. Germline CDR1 reads ENHRY; CDR2 reads SYGVKD. The DNA of the CDR3 is TGTGCCATCAGTCGGGGAGGAGGGGGGAATTCACCCCTCCACTTT. Translating gives CAISRGGGGNSPLHF.

The gene calls are TRBV30 and TRBJ2-7; 7 bases match TRBD2. The V gene end was trimmed by 8 bases and the J gene end by 4 bases; junction bases not matched to a gene: 5. The CDR3 length is 11 residues. Germline V gene lookup returns CDR1 GTSNPN and CDR2 SVGIG (reference sequence). The CDR3: CAGGVPYEQYF. The CDR3 DNA reads as TGTGCCGGGGGGGTCCCATACGAGCAGTACTTC.

In regard to this clonotype: Given the absence of the conserved phenylalanine or tryptophan at the CDR3 end, a read error is likely. The rearrangement joins TRBV5-1 to TRBJ2-7; unclear D gene. The CDR3 consists of 14 residues. Germline-derived CDR1 and CDR2 are SGHRS and YFSETQ. Deletions cut 0 bases from V and 4 bases from J, with 11 bases between. Here the CDR3 reads CASSLGSEKYEQYC. The DNA for the CDR3 is TGCGCCAGCAGCTTGGGCTCCGAAAAATACGAGCAGTACTGT.

The gene calls are TRBV7-9 and TRBJ1-4; D gene ambiguous. There are 14 residues in the CDR3. CDR1 is SEHNR, CDR2 FQNEAQ, per germline (reference sequence). V was cut by 4 bases and J by 8 bases, with 14 bases left in between. For the CDR3, the DNA is TGTGCCAGCAGCTCGGGCCTCACCGGCGAAAAACTGTTTTTT. As protein: CASSSGLTGEKLFF.

This clonotype turned up a few times. This chain links TRBV2 with TRBJ1-1; D is possibly TRBD1 (5 bases). Germline V CDR1 and CDR2: SNHLY, FYNNEI. CDR3 size: 14 residues. Trimming removed 7 bases from V and 3 bases from J, with 15 bases in between. CDR3 protein: CASTHPGLDTEAFF. CDR3 sequence (DNA): TGTGCCAGCACTCATCCAGGGCTCGACACTGAAGCTTTCTTT.

Here the CDR3 DNA reads TGTGCCAGCAGCCAACTAACCGGGAATTACAATGAGCAGTTCTTC. This translates into CASSQLTGNYNEQFF. The chain combines TRBV11-2 with TRBJ2-1; D is possibly TRBD2 (5 bases). In germline, CDR1 is SGHAT, CDR2 FQNNGV. The CDR3 covers 15 residues. Trimming cost V 5 bases and J 4 bases, with 15 bases left between them.

The chain joins TRBV7-9 to TRBJ2-7, with 8 nucleotides matching TRBD2. In germline, CDR1 is SEHNR, CDR2 FQNEAQ (reference sequence). The CDR3 runs 14 residues. The ends lost 5 bases at V and 5 bases at J; junction bases unmatched: 8. CDR3 in amino acids: CASSQGTRRDEQYF. CDR3 coding DNA: TGTGCCAGCAGCCAGGGGACTAGAAGAGACGAGCAGTACTTC.

The chain employs TRBV5-6 and TRBJ2-7; D not certain. This CDR3 has 15 residues. V dropped 4 bases and J dropped 6 bases, with 20 bases sitting between them. Germline V gives CDR1 SGHDT, CDR2 YYEEEE. CDR3: CASSQTTDLIFEQYF. DNA for the CDR3: TGTGCCAGCAGCCAAACCACCGACTTGATATTCGAGCAGTACTTC.

This clonotype has more than one count but fewer than ten. V usage is TRBV20-1 and J usage is TRBJ2-7; TRBD2 agrees at 9 bases. Per germline, CDR1 DFQATT and CDR2 SNEGSKA (reference sequence). With 0 bases clipped from V and 2 bases from J, the junction kept 8 bases outside the gene matches. This CDR3 is 16 amino acids long. The CDR3 nucleotides read TGCAGTGCTAGAGACCTCGGGCTAGCGGGGACCTACGAGCAGTACGTC. It encodes CSARDLGLAGTYEQYV.

The chain links TRBV29-1 to TRBJ1-2; D remains ambiguous. Germline lookup yields CDR1 SQVTM and CDR2 ANQGSEA. V was trimmed by 3 bases and J by 8 bases, leaving 19 bases between them. CDR3 size: 14 residues. The CDR3: CSVDRAGNDGGYTF. The CDR3 bases are TGCAGCGTTGATCGGGCGGGGAACGATGGGGGCTACACCTTC.

Only a few counts were recorded for this clonotype. The V gene is TRBV7-9, the J gene TRBJ1-2; a weak D match, TRBD1 (5 bases). The CDR3 is 17 residues long. The V and J ends lost 1 base and 2 bases respectively, with 17 bases between them. From germline, CDR1 is SEHNR and CDR2 FQNEAQ (reference sequence). The CDR3 loop reads CASSLVSGRALNYGYTF. As DNA, the CDR3 is TGTGCCAGCAGCTTAGTTTCGGGCAGGGCCCTCAACTATGGCTACACCTTC.

J is TRBJ2-6 and V is TRBV7-2, with 8 bases identical to TRBD1. CDR1 is SGHTA, CDR2 FQGNSA, per germline. After removal of 6 bases from V and 13 bases from J, the junction contained 8 bases not matched to a gene. This CDR3 is 13 amino acids long. The CDR3 here is CASSLQGVGVLTF. In DNA form, the CDR3 reads TGTGCCAGCAGTCTACAGGGGGTCGGAGTCCTGACTTTC.

A few counts support this clonotype. One junction end disagrees with the germline gene, perhaps due to a read error. The chain joins TRBV18 to TRBJ2-2; no clear D. Germline V gene lookup returns CDR1 KGHSH and CDR2 LQKENI. The CDR3 consists of 14 residues. For the CDR3, the DNA is TGTGCCAGCTCACCATCAGAAAACACCGGCGAGCTGTTTTTT. Its translation: CASSPSENTGELFF. Based on the CDR3 plus reference TRBV18 and TRBJ2-2, the full variable domain is NAGVMQNPRHLVRRRGQEARLRCSPMKGHSHVYWYRQLPEEGLKFMVYLQKENIIDESGMPKERFSAEFPKEGPSILRIQQVVRGDSAAYFCASSPSENTGELFFGEGSRLTVL.

The CDR3 region is CASSYPPGTSYEQYF. The CDR3 bases are TGTGCCAGCAGTTACCCCCCCGGTACCTCCTACGAGCAGTACTTC. The V and J genes are TRBV6-2 or TRBV6-3 and TRBJ2-7; D ambiguous. Germline V gene data show CDR1 as MNHEY and CDR2 as SVGEGT. V lost 2 bases and J 0 bases, leaving 11 bases between the germline ends. The CDR3 runs to 15 residues.

This clonotype was seen only a few times. This chain's CDR3 is CANPGRRGNTGELFF. CDR3 bases: TGTGCCAACCCGGGTCGGCGGGGGAACACCGGGGAGCTGTTTTTT. The chain links TRBV6-2 or TRBV6-3 to TRBJ2-2, with D possibly matching TRBD2 (6 bases). V lost 10 bases to trimming and J lost 1 base, with 16 bases between them. The CDR3 covers 15 residues. The germline V gene has CDR1 MNHEY and CDR2 SVGEGT.

V is TRBV6-1 and J is TRBJ2-5; 9 bases are a match to TRBD1. Unmatched junction bases numbered 6, after V lost 5 bases and J lost 2 bases. The CDR3 loop spans 15 amino acids. CDR1 MNHNS and CDR2 SASEGT come from the germline V gene. This chain's CDR3 is CASSLGTGRQETQYF. CDR3 nucleotides: TGTGCCAGCAGTCTCGGGACAGGGCGGCAAGAGACCCAGTACTTC.